The clone carrying this T cell receptor (beta chain) turned up a few times. Its antigen is unidentified. Per germline, CDR1 MNHEY and CDR2 SVGEGT. This CDR3 comprises 17 residues. The V and J ends lost 4 bases and 0 bases respectively, with 13 bases between them. Naive CD4+ cells had CD25+ Tregs removed. Full-length variable regions came from constant-region reverse primers plus semi-nested Nested Universal Primer A PCR. Each CDR3 protein is one row after TCRdb ran MiXCR on the 5' RACE reads. Counted here are about 62,000 distinct CDR3 sequences, about 31% occurring once; the ten biggest clones make up roughly 2.1%. The study, taken as a whole, reports: Tumor memory CD4+ T cell TCR gene usage clustered with blood and lymph node memory CD4+ cells and lymph node naive CD4+ cells. Whole repertoires were not studied in the larger cohort, only one V-J beta rearrangement.

This receptor was obtained from a female donor with breast cancer. J is TRBJ2-6 and V is TRBV6-2 or TRBV6-3, with a possible D match to TRBD1 (5 bases). The source material was tumor-infiltrating naive CD4+ T cells sorted from the breast tumor. Regarding subset: naive CD4+ T cells, CD4+CD45RA+CD25-. Written as DNA, the CDR3 is TGTGCCAGCAGTTTTTGGGGCGAACTCTCTGGGGCCAACGTCCTGACTTTC. The encoded protein is CASSFWGELSGANVLTF.